Listed below are T cell receptor beta chains from one sample, sequenced in a study of T-cell memory formation after mild COVID-19. Each CDR3 protein gets one entry after TCRdb re-called the 5' RACE reads with MiXCR. This table holds 350,000 to 450,000 distinct CDR3 sequences, over 25% found once. Sequenced: PBMCs or a T cell subset sorted from them (not recorded which). The receptors derive from an adult woman who had mild COVID-19 (a few samples of this study predate the infection). Cell type and time point are not known. The CDR3 runs from the conserved cysteine through the conserved F or W. The D gene is left open where the match is weak. A row's size may be missing; if present it is once, few, many or a size class.

v_gene: TRBV25-1; d_gene: TRBD1; j_gene: TRBJ2-7; abundance: many; len: 15; CDR3aa: CASSASNRGAYEQYF; CDR3nt: TGTGCCAGCAGTGCCTCGAACAGGGGCGCCTACGAGCAGTACTTC
v_gene: TRBV12-3/TRBV12-4; d_gene: -; j_gene: TRBJ1-2; abundance: -; len: 13; CDR3aa: CASSPALQGGYTF; CDR3nt: TGTGCCAGCAGCCCAGCCCTACAGGGTGGCTACACCTTC
v_gene: TRBV5-6; d_gene: -; j_gene: TRBJ1-2; abundance: few; len: 13; CDR3aa: CASSLFGSYGYTF; CDR3nt: TGTGCCAGCAGCTTGTTCGGGAGCTATGGCTACACCTTC
v_gene: TRBV18; d_gene: -; j_gene: TRBJ2-1; abundance: -; len: 15; CDR3aa: CASSPSLSSYNEQFF; CDR3nt: TGTGCCAGCTCACCCTCACTCTCCTCCTACAATGAGCAGTTCTTC
v_gene: TRBV5-1; d_gene: -; j_gene: TRBJ2-1; abundance: -; len: 16; CDR3aa: CASSLSVGGPRNEQFF; CDR3nt: TGCGCCAGCAGCTTGTCAGTCGGCGGACCCAGGAATGAGCAGTTCTTC
v_gene: TRBV5-1; d_gene: TRBD2; j_gene: TRBJ2-1; abundance: few; len: 18; CDR3aa: CASSLETSGGFLQFEQFF; CDR3nt: TGCGCCAGCAGCTTGGAGACTAGCGGGGGATTCTTGCAATTTGAGCAGTTCTTC
v_gene: TRBV12-3/TRBV12-4; d_gene: -; j_gene: TRBJ1-2; abundance: -; len: 16; CDR3aa: CASSWEGWPGSYGYTF; CDR3nt: TGTGCCAGCAGTTGGGAGGGGTGGCCAGGGAGTTATGGCTACACCTTC
v_gene: TRBV5-1; d_gene: TRBD1; j_gene: TRBJ2-3; abundance: -; len: 15; CDR3aa: CASSRDRVGTDTQYF; CDR3nt: TGCGCCAGCAGTCGAGACAGGGTGGGCACAGATACGCAGTATTTT
v_gene: TRBV7-2; d_gene: -; j_gene: TRBJ2-1; abundance: -; len: 16; CDR3aa: CASSLALSRTYNEQFF; CDR3nt: TGTGCCAGCAGCTTAGCGCTATCGCGAACCTACAATGAGCAGTTCTTC
v_gene: TRBV7-6; d_gene: -; j_gene: TRBJ2-5; abundance: few; len: 13; CDR3aa: CASSLGGPETQYF; CDR3nt: TGTGCCAGCAGCTTAGGGGGGCCGGAGACCCAGTACTTC
v_gene: TRBV5-1; d_gene: TRBD2; j_gene: TRBJ2-7; abundance: many; len: 15; CDR3aa: CASSPDPGLAAEQYF; CDR3nt: TGCGCCAGCAGTCCGGATCCGGGACTAGCGGCCGAGCAGTACTTC
v_gene: TRBV6-1; d_gene: -; j_gene: TRBJ1-5; abundance: once; len: 15; CDR3aa: CASNQEGGAGQPQHF; CDR3nt: TGTGCCAGCAACCAGGAGGGGGGGGCAGGCCAGCCCCAGCATTTT
v_gene: TRBV5-4; d_gene: TRBD1; j_gene: TRBJ2-7; abundance: -; len: 14; CDR3aa: CASSHPGQGYEQYF; CDR3nt: TGTGCCAGCAGCCACCCGGGACAGGGTTACGAGCAGTACTTC
v_gene: TRBV29-1; d_gene: TRBD2; j_gene: TRBJ2-7; abundance: few; len: 12; CDR3aa: CSVGTGGLEQYF; CDR3nt: TGCAGCGTTGGAACGGGAGGTCTCGAGCAGTACTTC
v_gene: TRBV3-1; d_gene: -; j_gene: TRBJ1-2; abundance: -; len: 14; CDR3aa: CASSQDGRSYGYTF; CDR3nt: TGTGCCAGCAGCCAAGACGGACGGTCCTATGGCTACACCTTC
v_gene: TRBV20-1; d_gene: TRBD2; j_gene: TRBJ2-7; abundance: few; len: 14; CDR3aa: CSARAPSGSYEQYF; CDR3nt: TGCAGTGCTAGAGCTCCTAGCGGGAGCTACGAGCAGTACTTC
v_gene: TRBV5-1; d_gene: -; j_gene: TRBJ2-1; abundance: few; len: 16; CDR3aa: CASSSVSPSSYNEQFF; CDR3nt: TGCGCCAGCAGCTCGGTAAGCCCGAGCTCCTACAATGAGCAGTTCTTC
v_gene: TRBV4-1; d_gene: -; j_gene: TRBJ2-2; abundance: few; len: 16; CDR3aa: CASSQGAASNTGELFF; CDR3nt: TGCGCCAGCAGCCAAGGGGCGGCAAGTAACACCGGGGAGCTGTTTTTT
v_gene: TRBV7-3; d_gene: -; j_gene: TRBJ2-5; abundance: -; len: 15; CDR3aa: CASSAPRGPRETQYF; CDR3nt: TGTGCCAGCAGCGCTCCGAGAGGGCCACGGGAGACCCAGTACTTC
v_gene: TRBV30; d_gene: -; j_gene: TRBJ1-5; abundance: -; len: 15; CDR3aa: CAWSVHGSGSQPQHF; CDR3nt: TGTGCCTGGAGTGTACACGGGAGCGGTAGTCAGCCCCAGCATTTT
v_gene: TRBV24-1; d_gene: -; j_gene: TRBJ2-3; abundance: -; len: 14; CDR3aa: CATSATTGPDTQYF; CDR3nt: TGTGCCACCAGTGCTACTACAGGGCCCGATACGCAGTATTTT
v_gene: TRBV10-3; d_gene: -; j_gene: TRBJ2-2; abundance: few; len: 12; CDR3aa: CAISGTGGELFF; CDR3nt: TGTGCCATCAGTGGAACGGGCGGGGAGCTGTTTTTT
v_gene: TRBV2; d_gene: -; j_gene: TRBJ2-7; abundance: -; len: 14; CDR3aa: CASIGGATSYEQYF; CDR3nt: TGTGCCAGCATCGGAGGAGCTACCTCCTACGAGCAGTACTTC
v_gene: TRBV30; d_gene: -; j_gene: TRBJ2-5; abundance: few; len: 16; CDR3aa: CAWRKGWGVGEETQYF; CDR3nt: TGTGCCTGGAGGAAAGGTTGGGGGGTGGGGGAAGAGACCCAGTACTTC
v_gene: TRBV29-1; d_gene: -; j_gene: TRBJ1-1; abundance: -; len: 12; CDR3aa: CSVERGNAEAFF; CDR3nt: TGCAGCGTTGAGAGGGGCAACGCTGAAGCTTTCTTT
v_gene: TRBV11-2; d_gene: -; j_gene: TRBJ2-3; abundance: few; len: 16; CDR3aa: CASIPIRGFSTDTQYF; CDR3nt: TGTGCCAGCATCCCAATTCGAGGATTTAGCACAGATACGCAGTATTTT
v_gene: TRBV5-1; d_gene: -; j_gene: TRBJ1-1; abundance: few; len: 15; CDR3aa: CASSLLAGMNTEAFF; CDR3nt: TGCGCCAGCAGCTTGTTGGCGGGGATGAACACTGAAGCTTTCTTT
v_gene: TRBV20-1; d_gene: -; j_gene: TRBJ1-2; abundance: few; len: 15; CDR3aa: CSASQGTGALYGYTF; CDR3nt: TGCAGTGCTAGTCAGGGTACAGGAGCCCTCTATGGCTACACCTTC
v_gene: TRBV27; d_gene: TRBD2; j_gene: TRBJ2-1; abundance: many; len: 15; CDR3aa: CASSPIQRGHNEQFF; CDR3nt: TGTGCCAGCAGCCCGATTCAGCGGGGACACAATGAGCAGTTCTTC
v_gene: TRBV7-6; d_gene: -; j_gene: TRBJ2-3; abundance: -; len: 15; CDR3aa: CASSLAWQGSDTQYF; CDR3nt: TGTGCCAGCAGCTTAGCATGGCAGGGAAGCGATACGCAGTATTTT
v_gene: TRBV13; d_gene: TRBD2; j_gene: TRBJ2-3; abundance: -; len: 12; CDR3aa: CASNSGTDTQYF; CDR3nt: TGTGCCAGCAATAGCGGGACAGATACGCAGTATTTT
v_gene: TRBV12-3/TRBV12-4; d_gene: -; j_gene: TRBJ2-7; abundance: few; len: 17; CDR3aa: CASSFNTGRVRIHEQYF; CDR3nt: TGTGCCAGCAGTTTTAATACAGGGCGCGTGCGGATCCACGAGCAGTACTTC
v_gene: TRBV5-1; d_gene: TRBD2; j_gene: TRBJ2-3; abundance: -; len: 15; CDR3aa: CASSSGLTSTDTQYF; CDR3nt: TGCGCCAGCAGTTCGGGACTAACTAGCACAGATACGCAGTATTTT
v_gene: TRBV5-6; d_gene: -; j_gene: TRBJ1-1; abundance: few; len: 11; CDR3aa: CASSMGPEAFF; CDR3nt: TGTGCCAGCAGCATGGGGCCTGAAGCTTTCTTT
v_gene: TRBV7-6; d_gene: TRBD1; j_gene: TRBJ2-7; abundance: few; len: 15; CDR3aa: CASSSGTGGRYEQYF; CDR3nt: TGTGCCAGCAGCTCCGGGACAGGGGGTAGATACGAGCAGTACTTC
v_gene: TRBV12-3/TRBV12-4; d_gene: TRBD1; j_gene: TRBJ2-1; abundance: few; len: 14; CDR3aa: CASSPRQGRGEQFF; CDR3nt: TGTGCCAGCAGTCCAAGACAGGGAAGAGGTGAGCAGTTCTTC
v_gene: TRBV29-1; d_gene: -; j_gene: TRBJ1-1; abundance: -; len: 14; CDR3aa: CSVDGVGVGSEAFF; CDR3nt: TGCAGCGTTGATGGCGTGGGGGTAGGGTCTGAAGCTTTCTTT
v_gene: TRBV5-5; d_gene: -; j_gene: TRBJ2-3; abundance: once; len: 15; CDR3aa: CASSSPRQRADTQYF; CDR3nt: TGTGCCAGCAGTTCCCCCAGGCAGAGGGCAGATACGCAGTATTTT
v_gene: TRBV9; d_gene: -; j_gene: TRBJ1-1; abundance: -; len: 15; CDR3aa: CASSAGGQMNTEAFF; CDR3nt: TGTGCCAGCAGCGCCGGGGGACAAATGAACACTGAAGCTTTCTTT
v_gene: TRBV3-1; d_gene: -; j_gene: TRBJ2-3; abundance: -; len: 16; CDR3aa: CASSHQGSGMSDTQYF; CDR3nt: TGTGCCAGCAGCCATCAGGGGAGCGGGATGTCAGATACGCAGTATTTT
v_gene: TRBV9; d_gene: -; j_gene: TRBJ2-2; abundance: few; len: 13; CDR3aa: CASSVASTGELFF; CDR3nt: TGTGCCAGCAGCGTAGCGTCGACCGGGGAGCTGTTTTTT
v_gene: TRBV20-1; d_gene: TRBD1; j_gene: TRBJ2-7; abundance: few; len: 15; CDR3aa: CSARDGGQGGYEQYF; CDR3nt: TGCAGTGCTAGAGATGGAGGACAGGGAGGCTACGAGCAGTACTTC
v_gene: TRBV12-3/TRBV12-4; d_gene: TRBD1; j_gene: TRBJ1-5; abundance: -; len: 15; CDR3aa: CASSTRQGDNQPQHF; CDR3nt: TGTGCCAGCAGTACTAGACAGGGGGACAATCAGCCCCAGCATTTT
v_gene: TRBV11-2; d_gene: -; j_gene: TRBJ2-3; abundance: -; len: 16; CDR3aa: CASSTRPYDSTDTQYF; CDR3nt: TGTGCCAGCAGCACCCGACCGTACGATAGCACAGATACGCAGTATTTT
v_gene: TRBV30; d_gene: TRBD1; j_gene: TRBJ1-6; abundance: -; len: 22; CDR3aa: CAWSVKRLGQGARVSYNSPLHF; CDR3nt: TGTGCCTGGAGTGTGAAGCGTTTGGGACAGGGGGCGCGAGTCTCCTATAATTCACCCCTCCACTTT
v_gene: TRBV5-1; d_gene: -; j_gene: TRBJ2-4; abundance: many; len: 15; CDR3aa: CASSLGGLAKNIQYF; CDR3nt: TGCGCCAGCAGCCTAGGGGGGCTAGCCAAAAACATTCAGTACTTC
v_gene: TRBV3-1; d_gene: -; j_gene: TRBJ2-5; abundance: -; len: 14; CDR3aa: CASSQAGTEETQYF; CDR3nt: TGTGCCAGCAGCCAAGCTGGGACGGAAGAGACCCAGTACTTC
v_gene: TRBV5-1; d_gene: -; j_gene: TRBJ1-6; abundance: -; len: 15; CDR3aa: CASSSGFTINSPLHF; CDR3nt: TGCGCCAGCAGCTCAGGGTTTACGATTAATTCACCCCTCCACTTT
v_gene: TRBV5-1; d_gene: TRBD1; j_gene: TRBJ2-1; abundance: few; len: 13; CDR3aa: CASSPGQNNEQFF; CDR3nt: TGCGCCAGCAGCCCGGGACAGAACAATGAGCAGTTCTTC
v_gene: TRBV5-1; d_gene: TRBD1; j_gene: TRBJ2-4; abundance: many; len: 17; CDR3aa: CASSLAARTGQVDIQYF; CDR3nt: TGCGCCAGCAGCTTGGCCGCTAGGACAGGGCAAGTTGACATTCAGTACTTC
v_gene: TRBV19; d_gene: TRBD1; j_gene: TRBJ2-7; abundance: -; len: 16; CDR3aa: CASSIGPGTGPYEQYF; CDR3nt: TGTGCCAGTAGTATAGGACCCGGGACAGGGCCCTACGAGCAGTACTTC
v_gene: TRBV24-1; d_gene: TRBD1; j_gene: TRBJ1-3; abundance: few; len: 17; CDR3aa: CATSDSRTGLSGNTIYF; CDR3nt: TGTGCCACCAGTGATTCAAGGACAGGCCTCTCTGGAAACACCATATATTTT
v_gene: TRBV2; d_gene: -; j_gene: TRBJ2-1; abundance: -; len: 14; CDR3aa: CASSGGQSYNEQFF; CDR3nt: TGTGCCAGCAGCGGGGGTCAGTCCTACAATGAGCAGTTCTTC
v_gene: TRBV20-1; d_gene: TRBD1; j_gene: TRBJ1-1; abundance: few; len: 14; CDR3aa: CSGRLQGGNTEAFF; CDR3nt: TGCAGTGGCCGGTTGCAGGGGGGAAACACTGAAGCTTTCTTT
v_gene: TRBV7-9; d_gene: TRBD2; j_gene: TRBJ2-7; abundance: few; len: 16; CDR3aa: CASSHNPGSGGTEQYF; CDR3nt: TGTGCCAGCAGCCATAACCCTGGTAGCGGGGGGACTGAGCAGTACTTC